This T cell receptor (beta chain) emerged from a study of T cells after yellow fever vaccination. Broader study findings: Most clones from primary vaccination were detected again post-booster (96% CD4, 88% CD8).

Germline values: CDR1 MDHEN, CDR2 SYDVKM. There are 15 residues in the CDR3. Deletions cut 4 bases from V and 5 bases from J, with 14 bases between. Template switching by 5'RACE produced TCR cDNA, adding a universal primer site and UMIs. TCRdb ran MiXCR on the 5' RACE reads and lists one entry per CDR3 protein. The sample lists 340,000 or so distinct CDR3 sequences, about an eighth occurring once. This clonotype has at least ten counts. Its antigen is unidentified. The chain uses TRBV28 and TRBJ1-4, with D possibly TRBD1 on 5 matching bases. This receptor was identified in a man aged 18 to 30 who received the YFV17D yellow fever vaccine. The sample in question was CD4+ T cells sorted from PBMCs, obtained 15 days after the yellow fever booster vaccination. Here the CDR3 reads CASSWGQGLNEKLFF. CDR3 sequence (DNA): TGTGCCAGCAGTTGGGGTCAGGGACTGAATGAAAAACTGTTTTTT.